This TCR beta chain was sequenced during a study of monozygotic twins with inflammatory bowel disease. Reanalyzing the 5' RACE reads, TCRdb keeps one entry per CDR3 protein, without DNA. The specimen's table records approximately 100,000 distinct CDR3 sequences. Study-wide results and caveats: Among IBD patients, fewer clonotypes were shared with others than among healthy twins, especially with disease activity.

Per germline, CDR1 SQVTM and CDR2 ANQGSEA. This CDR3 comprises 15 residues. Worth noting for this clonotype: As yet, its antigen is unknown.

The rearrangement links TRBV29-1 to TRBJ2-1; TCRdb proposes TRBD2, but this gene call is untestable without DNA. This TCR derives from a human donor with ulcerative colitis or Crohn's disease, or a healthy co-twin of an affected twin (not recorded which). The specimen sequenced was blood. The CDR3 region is CSVEEPGLAANEQFF.